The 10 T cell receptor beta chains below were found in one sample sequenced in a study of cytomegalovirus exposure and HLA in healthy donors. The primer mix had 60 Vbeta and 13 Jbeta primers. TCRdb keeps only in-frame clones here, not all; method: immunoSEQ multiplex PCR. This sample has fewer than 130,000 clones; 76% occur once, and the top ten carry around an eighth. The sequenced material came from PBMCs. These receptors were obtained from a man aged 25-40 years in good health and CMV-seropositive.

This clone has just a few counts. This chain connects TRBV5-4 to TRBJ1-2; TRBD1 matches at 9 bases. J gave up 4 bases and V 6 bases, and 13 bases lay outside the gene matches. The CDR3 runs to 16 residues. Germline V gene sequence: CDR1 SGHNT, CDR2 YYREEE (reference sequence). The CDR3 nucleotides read TGTGCCAGCAACCAGGCTCGGGACAGGGACGGCTATGGCTACACCTTC. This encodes CASNQARDRDGYGYTF.

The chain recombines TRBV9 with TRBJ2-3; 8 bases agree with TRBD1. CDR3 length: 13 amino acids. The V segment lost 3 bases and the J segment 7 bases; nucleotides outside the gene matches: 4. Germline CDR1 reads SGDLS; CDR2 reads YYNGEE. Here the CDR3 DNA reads TGTGCCAGCAGCGCGACAGGGGACTATACGCAGTATTTT. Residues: CASSATGDYTQYF.

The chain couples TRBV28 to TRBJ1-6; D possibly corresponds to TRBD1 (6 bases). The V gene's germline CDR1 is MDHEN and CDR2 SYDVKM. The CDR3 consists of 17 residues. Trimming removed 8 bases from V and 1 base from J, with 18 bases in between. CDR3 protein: CASHPDGGASYNSPLHF. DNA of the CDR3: TGTGCCAGCCACCCCGATGGGGGGGCTTCCTATAATTCACCCCTCCACTTT. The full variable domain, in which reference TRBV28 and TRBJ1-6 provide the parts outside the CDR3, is DVKVTQSSRYLVKRTGEKVFLECVQDMDHENMFWYRQDPGLGLRLIYFSYDVKMKEKGDIPEGYSVSREKKERFSLILESASTNQTSMYLCASHPDGGASYNSPLHFGNGTRLTVT.

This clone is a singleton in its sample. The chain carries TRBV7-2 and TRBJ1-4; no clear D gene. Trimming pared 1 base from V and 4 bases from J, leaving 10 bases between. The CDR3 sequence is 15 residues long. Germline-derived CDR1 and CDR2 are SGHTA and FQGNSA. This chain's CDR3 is CASSLVERSNEKLFF. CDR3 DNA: TGTGCCAGCAGCTTAGTGGAGAGGAGTAATGAAAAACTGTTTTTT.

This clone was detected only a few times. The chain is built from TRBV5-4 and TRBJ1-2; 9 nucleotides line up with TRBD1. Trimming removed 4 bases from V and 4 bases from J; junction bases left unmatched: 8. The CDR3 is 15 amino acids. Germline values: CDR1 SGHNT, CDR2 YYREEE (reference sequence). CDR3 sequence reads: CASSPRDRVSYGYTF. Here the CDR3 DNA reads TGTGCCAGCAGCCCCCGGGACAGGGTTAGCTATGGCTACACCTTC.

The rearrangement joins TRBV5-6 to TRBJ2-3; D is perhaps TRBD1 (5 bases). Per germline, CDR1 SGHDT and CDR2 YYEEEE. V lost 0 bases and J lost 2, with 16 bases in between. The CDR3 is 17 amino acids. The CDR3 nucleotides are TGTGCCAGCAGCTTGGTGAGGTTCAGGGCAATCACAGATACGCAGTATTTT. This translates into CASSLVRFRAITDTQYF.

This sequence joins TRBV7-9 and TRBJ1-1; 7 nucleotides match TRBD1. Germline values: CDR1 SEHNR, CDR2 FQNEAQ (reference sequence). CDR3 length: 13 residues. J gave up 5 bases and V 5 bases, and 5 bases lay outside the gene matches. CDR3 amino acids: CASSPTRGTEAFF. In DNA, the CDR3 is TGTGCCAGCAGCCCGACCAGGGGGACTGAAGCTTTCTTT. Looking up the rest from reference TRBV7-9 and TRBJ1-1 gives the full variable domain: DTGVSQNPRHKITKRGQNVTFRCDPISEHNRLYWYRQTLGQGPEFLTYFQNEAQLEKSRLLSDRFSAERPKGSFSTLEIQRTEQGDSAMYLCASSPTRGTEAFFGQGTRLTVV.

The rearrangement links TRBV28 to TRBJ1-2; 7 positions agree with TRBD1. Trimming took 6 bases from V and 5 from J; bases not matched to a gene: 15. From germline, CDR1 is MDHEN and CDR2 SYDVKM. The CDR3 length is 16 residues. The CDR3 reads CASRTSSQGRPYGYTF. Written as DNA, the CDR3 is TGTGCCAGCAGGACATCCTCACAGGGGAGGCCTTATGGCTACACCTTC.

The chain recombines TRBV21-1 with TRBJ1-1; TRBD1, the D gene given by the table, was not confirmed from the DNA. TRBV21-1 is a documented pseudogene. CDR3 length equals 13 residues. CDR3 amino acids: CARTVRRNTEAFF. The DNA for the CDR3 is TGTGCCAGGACAGTGAGGAGGAACACTGAAGCTTTCTTT.

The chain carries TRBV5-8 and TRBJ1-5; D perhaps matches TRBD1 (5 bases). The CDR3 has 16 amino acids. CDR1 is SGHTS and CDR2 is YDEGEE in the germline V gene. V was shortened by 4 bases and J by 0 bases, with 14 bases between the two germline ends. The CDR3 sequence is CASSIGVGVSNQPQHF. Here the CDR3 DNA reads TGTGCCAGCAGCATTGGTGTAGGGGTTAGCAATCAGCCCCAGCATTTT. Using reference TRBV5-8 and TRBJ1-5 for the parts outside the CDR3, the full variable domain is EAGVTQSPTHLIKTRGQQATLRCSPISGHTSVYWYQQALGLGLQFLLWYDEGEERNRGNFPPRFSGRQFPNYSSELNVNALELEDSALYLCASSIGVGVSNQPQHFGDGTRLSIL.